This paragraph covers one TCR beta chain sequence. Germline-derived CDR1 and CDR2 are WNHNN and SYGVQD (reference sequence). Trimming pared 5 bases from V and 8 bases from J, leaving 16 bases between. This CDR3 has 14 residues. The protocol was immunoSEQ multiplex PCR, while the TCRdb copy is restricted to in-frame clones and leaves out a portion. Counted here are roughly 35,000 clones, about 91% occurring once; the ten biggest clones make up about 0.46%. The data originate from a study of T cell changes during pregnancy in multiple sclerosis. This sequence joins TRBV10-1 and TRBJ2-1, with a weak D call TRBD1 (6 bases). This TCR came from a female donor with multiple sclerosis, enrolled in a pregnancy study. The source was CD4+ T cells from peripheral blood mononuclear cells, collected after pregnancy. CDR3 DNA sequence: TGCGCCAGCAGTAAGGGACACCCTGGGGATGAGCAGTTCTTC. Translating it yields CASSKGHPGDEQFF.